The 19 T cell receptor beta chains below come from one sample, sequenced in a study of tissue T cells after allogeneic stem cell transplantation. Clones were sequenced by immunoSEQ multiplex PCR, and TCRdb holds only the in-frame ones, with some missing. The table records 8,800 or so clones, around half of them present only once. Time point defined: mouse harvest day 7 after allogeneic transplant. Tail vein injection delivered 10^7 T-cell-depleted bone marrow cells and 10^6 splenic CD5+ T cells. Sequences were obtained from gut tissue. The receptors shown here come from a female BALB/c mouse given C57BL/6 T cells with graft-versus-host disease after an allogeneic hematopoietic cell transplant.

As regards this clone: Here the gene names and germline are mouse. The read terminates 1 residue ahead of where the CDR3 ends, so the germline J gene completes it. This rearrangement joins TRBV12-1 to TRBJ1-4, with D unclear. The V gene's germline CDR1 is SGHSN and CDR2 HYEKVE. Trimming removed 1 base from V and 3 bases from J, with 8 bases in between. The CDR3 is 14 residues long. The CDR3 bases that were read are TGTGCCAGCTCTCTTGGGGTCCCCAACGAAAGATTATTT. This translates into CASSLGVPNERLF. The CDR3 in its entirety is CASSLGVPNERLFF.

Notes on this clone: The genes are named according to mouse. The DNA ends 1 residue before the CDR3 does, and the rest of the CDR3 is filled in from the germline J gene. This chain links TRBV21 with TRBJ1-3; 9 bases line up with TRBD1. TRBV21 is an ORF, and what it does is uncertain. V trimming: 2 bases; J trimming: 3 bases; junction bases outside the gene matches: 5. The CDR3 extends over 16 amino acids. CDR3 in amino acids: CASSQLGQGYGNTLYF. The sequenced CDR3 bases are TGTGCTAGCAGTCAACTGGGACAGGGATATGGAAATACGCTCTAT.

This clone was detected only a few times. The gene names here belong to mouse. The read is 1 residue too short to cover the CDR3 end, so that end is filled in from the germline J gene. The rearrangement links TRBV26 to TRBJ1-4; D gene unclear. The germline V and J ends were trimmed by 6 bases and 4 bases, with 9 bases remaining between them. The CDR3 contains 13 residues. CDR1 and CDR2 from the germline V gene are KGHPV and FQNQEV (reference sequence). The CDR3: CASSLPSNERLFF. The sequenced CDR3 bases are TGTGCCAGCAGCCTTCCCAGCAACGAAAGATTATTT.

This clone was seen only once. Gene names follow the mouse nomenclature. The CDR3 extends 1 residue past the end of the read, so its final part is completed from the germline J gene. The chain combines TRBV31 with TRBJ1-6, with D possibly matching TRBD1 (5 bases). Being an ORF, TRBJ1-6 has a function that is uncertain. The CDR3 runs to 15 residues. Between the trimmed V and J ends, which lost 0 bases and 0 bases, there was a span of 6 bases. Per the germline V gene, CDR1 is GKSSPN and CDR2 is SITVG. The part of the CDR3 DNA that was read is TGTGCCTGGAGTCTAGACAGTTCCTATAATTCGCCCCTCTAC. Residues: CAWSLDSSYNSPLY. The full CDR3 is CAWSLDSSYNSPLYF.

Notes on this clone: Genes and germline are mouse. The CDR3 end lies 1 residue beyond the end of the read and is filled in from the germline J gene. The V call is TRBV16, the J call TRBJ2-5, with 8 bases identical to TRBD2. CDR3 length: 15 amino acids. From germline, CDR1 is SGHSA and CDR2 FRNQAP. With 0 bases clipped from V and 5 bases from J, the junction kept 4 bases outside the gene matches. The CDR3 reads CASSLDIGGGDTQYF. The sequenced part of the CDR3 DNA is TGTGCAAGCAGCTTAGATATTGGGGGGGGAGACACCCAGTAC.

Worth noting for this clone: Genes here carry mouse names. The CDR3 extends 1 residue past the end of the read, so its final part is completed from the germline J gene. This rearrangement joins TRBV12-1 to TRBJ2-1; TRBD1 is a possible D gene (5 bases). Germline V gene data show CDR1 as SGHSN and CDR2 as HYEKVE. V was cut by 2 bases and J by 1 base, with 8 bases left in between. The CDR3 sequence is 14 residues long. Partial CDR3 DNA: TGTGCCAGCTCTCCCAGACAGAACTATGCTGAGCAGTTC. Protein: CASSPRQNYAEQF. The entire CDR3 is CASSPRQNYAEQFF.

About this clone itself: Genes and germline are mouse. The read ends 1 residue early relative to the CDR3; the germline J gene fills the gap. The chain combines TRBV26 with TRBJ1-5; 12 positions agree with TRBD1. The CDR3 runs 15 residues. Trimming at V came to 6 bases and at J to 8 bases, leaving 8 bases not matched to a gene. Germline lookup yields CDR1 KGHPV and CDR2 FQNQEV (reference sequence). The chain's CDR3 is CASSLPGQGAEAPLF. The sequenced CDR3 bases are TGTGCCAGCAGCCTGCCGGGACAGGGGGCTGAGGCTCCGCTT.

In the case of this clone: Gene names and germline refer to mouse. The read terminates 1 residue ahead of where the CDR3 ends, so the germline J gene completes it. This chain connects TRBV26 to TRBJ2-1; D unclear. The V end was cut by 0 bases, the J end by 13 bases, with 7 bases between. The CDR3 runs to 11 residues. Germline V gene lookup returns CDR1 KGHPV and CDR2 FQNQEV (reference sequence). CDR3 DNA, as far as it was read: TGTGCCAGCAGTCTGTCACAGCCCCAGTTC. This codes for CASSLSQPQF. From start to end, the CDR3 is CASSLSQPQFF. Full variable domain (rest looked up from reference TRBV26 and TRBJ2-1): NSKVIQTPRYLVKGQGQKAKMRCIPEKGHPVVFWYQQNKNNEFKFLINFQNQEVLQQIDMTEKRFSAECPSNSPCSLEIQSSEAGDSALYLCASSLSQPQFFGPGTRLTVL.

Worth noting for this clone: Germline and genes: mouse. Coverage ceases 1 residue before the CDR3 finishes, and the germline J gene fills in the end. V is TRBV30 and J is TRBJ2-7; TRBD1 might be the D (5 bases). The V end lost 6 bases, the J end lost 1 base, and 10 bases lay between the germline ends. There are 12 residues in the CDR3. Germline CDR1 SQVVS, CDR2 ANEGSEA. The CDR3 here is CSSDGQSYEQYF. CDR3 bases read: TGTAGTTCCGACGGACAATCCTATGAACAGTAC.

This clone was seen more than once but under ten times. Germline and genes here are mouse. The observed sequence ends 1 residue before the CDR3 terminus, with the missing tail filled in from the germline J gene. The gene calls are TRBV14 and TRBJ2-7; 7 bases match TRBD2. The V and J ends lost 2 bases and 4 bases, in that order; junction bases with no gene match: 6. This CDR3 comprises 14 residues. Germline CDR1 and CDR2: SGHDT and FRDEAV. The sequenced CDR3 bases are TGTGCCAGCAGTTTTGGGGGGTGGAAATATGAACAGTAC. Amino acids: CASSFGGWKYEQY. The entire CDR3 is CASSFGGWKYEQYF.

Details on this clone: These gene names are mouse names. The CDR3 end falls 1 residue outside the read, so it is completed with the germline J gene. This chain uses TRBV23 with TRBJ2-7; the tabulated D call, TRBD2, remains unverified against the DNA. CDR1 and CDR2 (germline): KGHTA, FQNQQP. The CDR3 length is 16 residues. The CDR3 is CSSSQLGGLSSYEQYF. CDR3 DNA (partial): TGCTCCAGCAGTCAACTGGGGGGGCTTAGCTCCTATGAACAGTAC.

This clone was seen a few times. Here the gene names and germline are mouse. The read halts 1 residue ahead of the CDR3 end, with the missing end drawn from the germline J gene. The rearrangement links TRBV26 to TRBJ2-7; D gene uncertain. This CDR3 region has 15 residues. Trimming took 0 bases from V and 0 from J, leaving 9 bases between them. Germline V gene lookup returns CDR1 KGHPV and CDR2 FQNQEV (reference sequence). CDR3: CASSLSFRISYEQYF. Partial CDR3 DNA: TGTGCCAGCAGTCTGTCGTTCAGGATCTCCTATGAACAGTAC.

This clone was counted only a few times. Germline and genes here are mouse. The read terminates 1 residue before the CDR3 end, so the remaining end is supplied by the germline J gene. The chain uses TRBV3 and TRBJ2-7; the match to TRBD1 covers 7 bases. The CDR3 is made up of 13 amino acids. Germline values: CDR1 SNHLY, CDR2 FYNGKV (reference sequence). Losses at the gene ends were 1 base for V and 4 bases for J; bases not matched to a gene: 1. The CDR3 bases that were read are TGTGCCAGCAGCTTAGGGGACAGATATGAACAGTAC. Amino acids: CASSLGDRYEQY. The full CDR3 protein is CASSLGDRYEQYF.

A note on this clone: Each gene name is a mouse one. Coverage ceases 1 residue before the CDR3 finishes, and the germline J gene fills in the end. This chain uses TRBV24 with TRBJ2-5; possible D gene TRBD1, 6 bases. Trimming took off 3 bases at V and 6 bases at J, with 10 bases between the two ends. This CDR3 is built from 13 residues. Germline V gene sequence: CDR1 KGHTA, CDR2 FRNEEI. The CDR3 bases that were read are TGTGCCAGCAGTCTTGACAGGAGGGACACCCAGTAC. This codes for CASSLDRRDTQY. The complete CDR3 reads CASSLDRRDTQYF.

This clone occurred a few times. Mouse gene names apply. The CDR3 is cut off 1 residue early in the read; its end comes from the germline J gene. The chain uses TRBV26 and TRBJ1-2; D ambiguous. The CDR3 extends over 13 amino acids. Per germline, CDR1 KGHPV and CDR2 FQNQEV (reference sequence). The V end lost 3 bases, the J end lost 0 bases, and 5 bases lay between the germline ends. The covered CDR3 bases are TGTGCCAGCAGTCTTCCAGCAAACTCCGACTACACC. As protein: CASSLPANSDYT. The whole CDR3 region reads CASSLPANSDYTF.

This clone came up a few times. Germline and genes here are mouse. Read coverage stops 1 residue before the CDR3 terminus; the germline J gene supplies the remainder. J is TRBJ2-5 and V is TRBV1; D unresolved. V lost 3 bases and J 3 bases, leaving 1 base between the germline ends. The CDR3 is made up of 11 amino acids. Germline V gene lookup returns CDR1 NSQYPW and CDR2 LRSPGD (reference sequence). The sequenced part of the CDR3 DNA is TGCACCTGCAGTGCGCAAGACACCCAGTAC. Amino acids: CTCSAQDTQY. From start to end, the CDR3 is CTCSAQDTQYF. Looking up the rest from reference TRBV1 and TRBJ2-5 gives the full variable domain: VTLLEQNPRWRLVPRGQAVNLRCILKNSQYPWMSWYQQDLQKQLQWLFTLRSPGDKEVKSLPGADYLATRVTDTELRLQVANMSQGRTLYCTCSAQDTQYFGPGTRLLVL.

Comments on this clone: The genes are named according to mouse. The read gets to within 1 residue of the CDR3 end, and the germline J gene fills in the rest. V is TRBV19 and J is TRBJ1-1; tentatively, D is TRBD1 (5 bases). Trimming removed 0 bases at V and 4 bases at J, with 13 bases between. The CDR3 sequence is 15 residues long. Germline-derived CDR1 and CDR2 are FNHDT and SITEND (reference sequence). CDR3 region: CASSIVPGKGTEVFF. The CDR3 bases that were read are TGTGCCAGCAGTATAGTTCCAGGGAAGGGCACAGAAGTCTTC.

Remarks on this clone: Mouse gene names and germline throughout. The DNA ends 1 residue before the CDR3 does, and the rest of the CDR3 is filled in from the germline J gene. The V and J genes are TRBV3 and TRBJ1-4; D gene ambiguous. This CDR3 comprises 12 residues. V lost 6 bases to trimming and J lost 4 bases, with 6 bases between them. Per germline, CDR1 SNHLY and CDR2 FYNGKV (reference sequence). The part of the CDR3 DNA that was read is TGTGCCAGCAGTCACAACAACGAAAGATTATTT. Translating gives CASSHNNERLF. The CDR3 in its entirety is CASSHNNERLFF. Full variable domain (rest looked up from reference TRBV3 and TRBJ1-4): GPKVLQIPSHQIIDMGQMVTLNCDPVSNHLYFYWYKQILGQQMEFLVNFYNGKVMEKSKLFKDQFSVERPDGSYFTLKIQPTALEDSAVYFCASSHNNERLFFGHGTKLSVL.

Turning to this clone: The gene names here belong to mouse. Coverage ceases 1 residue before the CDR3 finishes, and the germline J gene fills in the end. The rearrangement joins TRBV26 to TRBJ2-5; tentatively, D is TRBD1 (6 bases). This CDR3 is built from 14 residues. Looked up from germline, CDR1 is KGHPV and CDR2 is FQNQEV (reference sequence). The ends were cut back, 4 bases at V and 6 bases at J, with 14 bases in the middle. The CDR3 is CASSPQGRGDTQYF. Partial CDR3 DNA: TGTGCCAGCAGTCCACAGGGAAGGGGGGACACCCAGTAC. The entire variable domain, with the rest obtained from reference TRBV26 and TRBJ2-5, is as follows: NSKVIQTPRYLVKGQGQKAKMRCIPEKGHPVVFWYQQNKNNEFKFLINFQNQEVLQQIDMTEKRFSAECPSNSPCSLEIQSSEAGDSALYLCASSPQGRGDTQYFGPGTRLLVL.